This T cell receptor beta chain was identified during a study of blood T cell repertoires in COVID-19. For the study at large: Samples of COVID-19 (acute and convalescent) were obtained from the United States, Italy and Spain. T cells, B-cell-depleted T cells, or PBMCs supplied cDNA or gDNA.

The assay was immunoSEQ multiplex PCR, and TCRdb's table has in-frame clones only and misses some. The sample includes under 300,000 clones, under 90% seen only once; the top ten take 2% to 2.5%. The CDR3 spans 14 residues. V was shortened by 5 bases and J by 1 base, with 8 bases between the two germline ends. CDR1 is SEHNR, CDR2 FQNEAQ, per germline (reference sequence). The rearrangement uses TRBV7-9 and TRBJ2-2, with D possibly being TRBD2 (5 bases). What was sequenced was peripheral blood. This receptor was taken from a man over 45 with acute or convalescent COVID-19. The chain's CDR3 is CASSRAGNTGELFF. The DNA of the CDR3 is TGTGCCAGCAGCCGGGCGGGGAACACCGGGGAGCTGTTTTTT.